Following are 4 T cell receptor beta chains from one sample sequenced in a study of control samples from healthy donors and cancer patients. Sequencing used immunoSEQ multiplex PCR; TCRdb keeps in-frame clones, though not all of them. The table lists 20,000 to 30,000 clones, about 81% of them singletons. Material for sequencing was PBMCs. The receptors derive from a man between 60 and 75 years old with colorectal cancer.

The CDR3 is CASSAIKGQPQHF. In nucleotides, the CDR3 is TGTGCCAGCAGTGCCATCAAAGGTCAGCCCCAGCATTTT. V is TRBV2 and J is TRBJ1-5; D is unresolved. The germline V gene encodes CDR1 SNHLY and CDR2 FYNNEI. The CDR3 is made up of 13 amino acids. Trimming stripped 4 bases from V and 6 bases from J, with 10 bases between.

This chain uses TRBV6-2 or TRBV6-3 with TRBJ1-5; the D is unclear. The germline gives CDR1 MNHEY, CDR2 SVGEGT. Trimming shortened V by 0 bases and J by 1 base, and 25 bases separated the two germline ends. This CDR3 region has 21 residues. The CDR3 region has the DNA TGTGCCAGCAGTTACTCTTCGACACTATCCCAAGGGTATCGGAGCAATCAGCCCCAGCATTTT. It is translated as CASSYSSTLSQGYRSNQPQHF.

The V gene is TRBV6-5, the J gene TRBJ2-7; TRBD1 aligns across 8 bases. With V trimmed by 8 bases and J by 2 bases, 8 bases remained unmatched. Germline V gene data show CDR1 as MNHEY and CDR2 as SVGAGI. The CDR3 consists of 14 residues. The CDR3 region has the DNA TGTGCCAGCCTAAAGCCAGGGGGCCCCTACGAGCAGTACTTC. Encoded protein: CASLKPGGPYEQYF.

This chain joins TRBV6-6 and TRBJ2-1, with 11 bases identical to TRBD2. J lost 7 bases, V lost 5 bases, and 13 bases had no gene match. This CDR3 is built from 17 residues. Germline CDR1 and CDR2: MNHNY and SVGAGI (reference sequence). The CDR3 DNA sequence: TGTGCCAGCAGTCGAAGAATTCTAGCGGGGGGTATAAATGAGCAGTTCTTC. Residues: CASSRRILAGGINEQFF.